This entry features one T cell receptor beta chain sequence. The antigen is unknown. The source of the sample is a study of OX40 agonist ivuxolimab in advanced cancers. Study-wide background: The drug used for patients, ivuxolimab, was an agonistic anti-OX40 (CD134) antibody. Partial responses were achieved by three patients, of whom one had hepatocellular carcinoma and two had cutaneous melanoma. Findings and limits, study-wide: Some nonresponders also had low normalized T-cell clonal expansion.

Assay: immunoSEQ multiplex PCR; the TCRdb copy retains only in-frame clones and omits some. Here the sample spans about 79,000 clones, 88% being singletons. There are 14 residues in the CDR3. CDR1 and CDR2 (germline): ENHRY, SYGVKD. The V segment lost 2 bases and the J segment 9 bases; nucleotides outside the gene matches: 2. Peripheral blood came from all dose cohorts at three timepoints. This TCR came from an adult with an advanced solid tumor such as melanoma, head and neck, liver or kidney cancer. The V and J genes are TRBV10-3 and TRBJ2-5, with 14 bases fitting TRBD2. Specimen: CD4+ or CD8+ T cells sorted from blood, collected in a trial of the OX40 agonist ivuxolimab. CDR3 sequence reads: CAISEGLAGGAQYF. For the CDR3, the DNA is TGTGCCATCAGTGAGGGACTAGCGGGAGGAGCCCAGTACTTC.